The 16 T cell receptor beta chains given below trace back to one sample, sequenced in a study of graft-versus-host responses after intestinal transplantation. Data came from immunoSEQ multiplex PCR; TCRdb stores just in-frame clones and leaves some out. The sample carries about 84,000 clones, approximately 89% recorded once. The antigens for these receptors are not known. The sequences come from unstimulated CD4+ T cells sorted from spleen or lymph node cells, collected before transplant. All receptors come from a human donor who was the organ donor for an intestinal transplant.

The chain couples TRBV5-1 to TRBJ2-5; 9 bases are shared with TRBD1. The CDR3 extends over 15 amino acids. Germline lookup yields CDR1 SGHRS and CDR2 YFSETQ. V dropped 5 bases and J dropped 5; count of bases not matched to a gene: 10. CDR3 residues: CASSRLTGGSETQYF. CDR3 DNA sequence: TGCGCCAGCAGTCGATTAACAGGGGGCAGCGAGACCCAGTACTTC.

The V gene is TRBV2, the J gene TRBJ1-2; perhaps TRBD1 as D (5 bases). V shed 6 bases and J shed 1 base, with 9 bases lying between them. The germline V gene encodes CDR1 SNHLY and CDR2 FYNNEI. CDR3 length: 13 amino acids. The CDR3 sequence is CASRVDSNYGYTF. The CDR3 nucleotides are TGTGCCAGCAGAGTCGACAGTAACTATGGCTACACCTTC. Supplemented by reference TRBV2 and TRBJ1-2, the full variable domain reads EPEVTQTPSHQVTQMGQEVILRCVPISNHLYFYWYRQILGQKVEFLVSFYNNEISEKSEIFDDQFSVERPDGSNFTLKIRSTKLEDSAMYFCASRVDSNYGYTFGSGTRLTVV.

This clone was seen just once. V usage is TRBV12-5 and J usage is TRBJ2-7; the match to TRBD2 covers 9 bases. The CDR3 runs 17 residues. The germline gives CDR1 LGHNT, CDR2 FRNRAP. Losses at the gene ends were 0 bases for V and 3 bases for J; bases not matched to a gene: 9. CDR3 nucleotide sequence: TGTGCTAGTGGTTTGGTAGCCGGGACTAGCCCCCGCTACGAGCAGTACTTC. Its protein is CASGLVAGTSPRYEQYF.

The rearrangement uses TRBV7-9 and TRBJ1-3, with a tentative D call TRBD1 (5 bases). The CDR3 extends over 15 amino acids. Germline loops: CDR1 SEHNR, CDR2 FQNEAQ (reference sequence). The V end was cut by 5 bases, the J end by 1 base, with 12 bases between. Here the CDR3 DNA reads TGTGCCAGCAGCAACAGGTTGAAGTCTGGAAACACCATATATTTT. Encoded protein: CASSNRLKSGNTIYF.

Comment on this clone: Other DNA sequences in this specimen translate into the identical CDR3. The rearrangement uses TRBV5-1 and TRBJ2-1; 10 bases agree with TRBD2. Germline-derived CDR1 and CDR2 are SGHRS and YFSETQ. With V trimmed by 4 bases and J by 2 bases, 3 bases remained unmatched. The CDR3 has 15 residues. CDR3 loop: CASSLAGVPYNEQFF. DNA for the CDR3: TGCGCCAGCAGCCTAGCGGGGGTACCCTACAATGAGCAGTTCTTC.

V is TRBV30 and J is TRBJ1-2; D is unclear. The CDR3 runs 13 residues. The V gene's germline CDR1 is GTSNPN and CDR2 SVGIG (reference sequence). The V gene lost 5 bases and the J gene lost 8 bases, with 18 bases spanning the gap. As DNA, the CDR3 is TGTGCCTGGTCCGACGGGTTCACCGGAGGCTACACCTTC. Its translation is CAWSDGFTGGYTF.

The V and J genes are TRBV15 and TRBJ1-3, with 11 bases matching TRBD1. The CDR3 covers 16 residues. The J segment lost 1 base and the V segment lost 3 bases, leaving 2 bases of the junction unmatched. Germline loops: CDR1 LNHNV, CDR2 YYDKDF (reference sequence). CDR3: CATSRDRGLSGNTIYF. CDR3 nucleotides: TGTGCCACCAGCAGGGACAGGGGGCTGTCTGGAAACACCATATATTTT.

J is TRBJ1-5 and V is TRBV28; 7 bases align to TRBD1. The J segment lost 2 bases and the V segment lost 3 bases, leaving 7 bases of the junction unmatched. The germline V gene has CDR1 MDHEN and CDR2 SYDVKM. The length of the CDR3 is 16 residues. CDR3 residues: CASSFWGTVGNQPQHF. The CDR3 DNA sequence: TGTGCCAGCAGTTTCTGGGGGACAGTGGGCAATCAGCCCCAGCATTTT.

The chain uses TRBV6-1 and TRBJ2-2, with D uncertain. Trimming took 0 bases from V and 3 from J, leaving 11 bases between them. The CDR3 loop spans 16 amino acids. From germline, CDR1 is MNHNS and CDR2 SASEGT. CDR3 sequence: CASSEALTSHTGELFF. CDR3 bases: TGTGCCAGCAGTGAAGCTCTCACATCGCACACCGGGGAGCTGTTTTTT.

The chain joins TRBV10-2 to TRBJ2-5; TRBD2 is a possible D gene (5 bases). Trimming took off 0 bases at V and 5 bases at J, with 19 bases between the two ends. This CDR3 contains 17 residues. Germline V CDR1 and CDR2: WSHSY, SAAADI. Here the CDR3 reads CASSESPRKLGPETQYF. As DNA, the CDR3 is TGCGCCAGCAGTGAGTCACCGCGGAAACTAGGGCCTGAGACCCAGTACTTC.

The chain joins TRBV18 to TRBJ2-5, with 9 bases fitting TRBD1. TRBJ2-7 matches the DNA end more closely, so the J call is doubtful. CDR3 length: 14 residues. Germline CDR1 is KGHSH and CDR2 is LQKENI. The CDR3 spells CASSPGQGNSEQYF. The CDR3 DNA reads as TGTGCCAGCTCACCCGGACAGGGGAATAGCGAGCAGTACTTC.

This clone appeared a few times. CDR3 bases: TGTGCCAGCAGCTCGGACTTATCCTGGGATGAAAAACTGTTTTTT. This codes for CASSSDLSWDEKLFF. The rearrangement uses TRBV5-4 and TRBJ1-4; D remains unclear. Per germline, CDR1 SGHNT and CDR2 YYREEE (reference sequence). The CDR3 sequence is 15 residues long. Trimming left V 3 bases short and J 6 bases short, with 15 bases between. Complete variable domain (other parts from reference TRBV5-4 and TRBJ1-4): ETGVTQSPTHLIKTRGQQVTLRCSSQSGHNTVSWYQQALGQGPQFIFQYYREEENGRGNFPPRFSGLQFPNYSSELNVNALELDDSALYLCASSSDLSWDEKLFFGSGTQLSVL.

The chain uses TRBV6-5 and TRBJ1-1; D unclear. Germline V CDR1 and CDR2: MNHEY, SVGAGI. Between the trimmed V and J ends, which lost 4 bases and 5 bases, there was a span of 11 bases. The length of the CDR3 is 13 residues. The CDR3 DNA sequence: TGTGCCAGCAGTTCGGGTCTACGGACTGAAGCTTTCTTT. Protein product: CASSSGLRTEAFF.

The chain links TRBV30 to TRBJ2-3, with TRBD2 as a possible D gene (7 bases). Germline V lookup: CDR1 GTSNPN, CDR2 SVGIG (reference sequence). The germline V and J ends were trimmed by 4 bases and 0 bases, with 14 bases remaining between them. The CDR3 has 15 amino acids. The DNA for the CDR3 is TGTGCCTGGAATGGGGGGGGCCTTAGCACAGATACGCAGTATTTT. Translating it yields CAWNGGGLSTDTQYF.

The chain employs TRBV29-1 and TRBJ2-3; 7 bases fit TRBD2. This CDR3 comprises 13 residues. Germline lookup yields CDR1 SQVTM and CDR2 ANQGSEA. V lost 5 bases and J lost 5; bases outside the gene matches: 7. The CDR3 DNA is TGCAGCGTTCGCCTCGGACTAGTAGATACGCAGTATTTT. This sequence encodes CSVRLGLVDTQYF.

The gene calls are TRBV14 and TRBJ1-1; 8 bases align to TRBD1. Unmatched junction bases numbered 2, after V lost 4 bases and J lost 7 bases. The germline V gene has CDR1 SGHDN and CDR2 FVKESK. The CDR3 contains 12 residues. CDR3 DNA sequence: TGTGCCAGCAGCCGAGACAGGGGTGAAGCTTTCTTT. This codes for CASSRDRGEAFF.